Listed here are 2 T cell receptor beta chains from one sample, sequenced in a study of a mutant IDH1 vaccine in newly diagnosed glioma. Time point of the sample: week 23, last vaccination. Topical imiquimod accompanied each vaccine dose, which consisted of 300 ug of mutant IDH1 20-mer peptide. No cognate antigen is known for these TCRs. Clones were sequenced by immunoSEQ multiplex PCR, and TCRdb holds only the in-frame ones, with some missing. The repertoire holds some 80,000 clones, approximately 85% seen once, with approximately 0.8% in the top ten. The sequencing used PBMCs, collected from a glioma patient whose treatment included an IDH1 peptide vaccine. The source of these receptors is a woman in her forties or fifties with glioma.

V and J are TRBV9 and TRBJ1-2, with 8 bases fitting TRBD1. Germline V lookup: CDR1 SGDLS, CDR2 YYNGEE. The CDR3 totals 15 residues. Unmatched junction bases numbered 2, after V lost 0 bases and J lost 1 base. The CDR3, as DNA: TGTGCCAGCAGCGTAGGGACAGGGCATAACTATGGCTACACCTTC. Encoded protein: CASSVGTGHNYGYTF.

The chain joins TRBV27 to TRBJ1-1; D gene uncertain. The length of the CDR3 is 13 residues. Germline V gene lookup returns CDR1 MNHEY and CDR2 SMNVEV (reference sequence). Trimming took off 8 bases at V and 3 bases at J, with 13 bases between the two ends. Here the CDR3 DNA reads TGTGCCAGCTTCCGCCAGACGGACACTGAAGCTTTCTTT. Residues: CASFRQTDTEAFF.